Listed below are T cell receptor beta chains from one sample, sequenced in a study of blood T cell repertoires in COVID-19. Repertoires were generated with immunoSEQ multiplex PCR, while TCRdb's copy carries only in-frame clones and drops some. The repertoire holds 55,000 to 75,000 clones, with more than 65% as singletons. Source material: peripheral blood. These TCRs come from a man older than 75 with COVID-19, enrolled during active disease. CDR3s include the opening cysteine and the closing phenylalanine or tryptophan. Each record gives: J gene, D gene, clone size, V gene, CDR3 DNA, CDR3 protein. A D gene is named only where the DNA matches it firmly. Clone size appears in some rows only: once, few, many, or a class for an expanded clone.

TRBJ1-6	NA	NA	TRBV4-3	TGCGCCAGCAGCCGCCGCATCGGGGGGGATGCGGATGATTCACCCCTCCACTTT	CASSRRIGGDADDSPLHF
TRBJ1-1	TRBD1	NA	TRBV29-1	TGCAGCGTTCGTCGTACAGGGGGCAACACTGAAGCTTTCTTT	CSVRRTGGNTEAFF
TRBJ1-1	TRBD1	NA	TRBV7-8	TGTGCCAGCAGCCTAGGGACAGGGGTGCTGGAAACTGAAGCTTTCTTT	CASSLGTGVLETEAFF
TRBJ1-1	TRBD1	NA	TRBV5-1	TGCGCCAGCAGCTTGGCCGTGGGACAGTTTGAAATCGAAGCTTTCTTT	CASSLAVGQFEIEAFF
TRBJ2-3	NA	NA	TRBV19	TGTGCCAGTAGTCCTGAGGGAGGGGGAAGGTCAGATACGCAGTATTTT	CASSPEGGGRSDTQYF
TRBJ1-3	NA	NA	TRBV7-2	TGTGCCAGCAGCTTTCGTGGGCGGGGTGGAAACACCATATATTTT	CASSFRGRGGNTIYF
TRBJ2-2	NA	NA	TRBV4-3	TGCGCCAGCAGCCAGGTTCTACGCACCGGGGAGCTGTTTTTT	CASSQVLRTGELFF
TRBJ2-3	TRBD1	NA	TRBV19	TGTGCCAGTAGTATCAGGACAGGGAACACAGATACGCAGTATTTT	CASSIRTGNTDTQYF
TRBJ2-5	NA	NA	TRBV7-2	TGTGCCAGCAGCAGCCGACAGGTGGGGGGAGGGGAGACCCAGTACTTC	CASSSRQVGGGETQYF
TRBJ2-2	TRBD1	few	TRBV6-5	TGTGCCAGCAGGAGGGTAGGGGGCATCACCGGGGAGCTGTTTTTT	CASRRVGGITGELFF
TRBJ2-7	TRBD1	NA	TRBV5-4	TGTGCCAGCAGCCAGAAGACAGGGGGCGCGTACGAGCAGTACTTC	CASSQKTGGAYEQYF
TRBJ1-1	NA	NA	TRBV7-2	TGTGCCAGCAGCTTGAGCGTCCTAGACACTGAAGCTTTCTTT	CASSLSVLDTEAFF
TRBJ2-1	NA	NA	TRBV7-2	TGTGCCAGCAGCTTAGTCCGCAGCAATGAGCAGTTCTTC	CASSLVRSNEQFF
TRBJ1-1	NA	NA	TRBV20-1	TGCAGTGCTAGTATCTCGGGGGGCTACGGCACTGAAGCTTTCTTT	CSASISGGYGTEAFF
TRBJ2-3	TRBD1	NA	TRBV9	TGTGCCAGCAGCTCAGGGGGCGCGGGCACAGATACGCAGTATTTT	CASSSGGAGTDTQYF
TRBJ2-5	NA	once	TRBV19	TGTGCCAGTAGTCGTCCAGGGCTTCAAGAGACCCAGTACTTC	CASSRPGLQETQYF
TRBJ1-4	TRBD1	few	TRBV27	TGTGCCAGCAGGACGCCCAGGGGGAATGGCTTCGATGAAAAACTGTTTTTT	CASRTPRGNGFDEKLFF
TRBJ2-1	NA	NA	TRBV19	TGTGCCAGTATGGTTCCGGGAGTGGGATCCTACAATGAGCAGTTCTTC	CASMVPGVGSYNEQFF
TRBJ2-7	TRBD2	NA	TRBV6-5	TGTGCCAGCAGTTACGGGCGGGGGGTCCCCTACGAGCAGTACTTC	CASSYGRGVPYEQYF
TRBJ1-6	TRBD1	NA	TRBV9	TGTGCCAGCAGCGGACAGGGGTCCTATAATTCACCCCTCCACTTT	CASSGQGSYNSPLHF
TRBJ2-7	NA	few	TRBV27	TGTGCCAGCAGTTCTACTAGCTACGAGCAGTACTTC	CASSSTSYEQYF
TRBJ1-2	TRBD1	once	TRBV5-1	TGCGCCAGCAGCTTGGAGGGGACAGGTGGTGGCTACACCTTC	CASSLEGTGGGYTF
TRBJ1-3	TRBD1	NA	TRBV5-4	TGTGCCAGCGGACAGGGGGTGAATGGAAACACCATATATTTT	CASGQGVNGNTIYF
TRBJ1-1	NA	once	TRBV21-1	TGTGCCAGCAGCAAGGTTGGGGGGATGAACACTGAAGCTTTCTTT	CASSKVGGMNTEAFF
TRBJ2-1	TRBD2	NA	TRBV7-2	TGTGCCAGCAGCCATTATTTAGCGGGGGCAAAGGGCAATGAGCAGTTCTTC	CASSHYLAGAKGNEQFF
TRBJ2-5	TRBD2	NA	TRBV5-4	TGTGCCAGCAGCTTAGAGCCATGGACTAGCGGCCAAAGAGAGACCCAGTACTTC	CASSLEPWTSGQRETQYF
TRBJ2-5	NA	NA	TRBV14	TGTGCCAGCAGCCAGAATAGAGGGGAGACCCAGTACTTC	CASSQNRGETQYF
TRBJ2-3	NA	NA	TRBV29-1	TGCAGCGTTGACGGGTCAGGGGTCACAGATACGCAGTATTTT	CSVDGSGVTDTQYF
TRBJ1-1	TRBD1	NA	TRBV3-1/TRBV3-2	TGTGCCAGCAGCTCCCGACAGGGGAGAGACACTGAAGCTTTCTTT	CASSSRQGRDTEAFF
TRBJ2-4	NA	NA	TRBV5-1	TGCGCCAGCAGCTTGGACGGCAAAAACATTCAGTACTTC	CASSLDGKNIQYF
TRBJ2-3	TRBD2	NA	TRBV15	TGTGCCACCAGCGGGGGCGGGGGGGCGTCAGATACGCAGTATTTT	CATSGGGGASDTQYF
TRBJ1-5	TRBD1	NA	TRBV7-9	TGTGCCAGCAGCTTAAGGACAGGGGGGATTTTGGATCAGCCCCAGCATTTT	CASSLRTGGILDQPQHF
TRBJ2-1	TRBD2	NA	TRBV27	TGTGCCAGCAAACTGGCGGGAGCGCACAATGAGCAGTTCTTC	CASKLAGAHNEQFF
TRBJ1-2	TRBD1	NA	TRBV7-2	TGTGCCAGCAGCTCGGCGACAGGGGTTGTCTATGGCTACACCTTC	CASSSATGVVYGYTF
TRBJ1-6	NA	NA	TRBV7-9	TGTGCCAGCAGCTCCCTCGGGGGGGGGAGTGATTCACCCCTCCACTTT	CASSSLGGGSDSPLHF
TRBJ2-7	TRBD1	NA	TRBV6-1	TGTGCCAGCAGTGAAGCGCCAGGCAGGGGGCCGAAAAACGAGCAGTACTTC	CASSEAPGRGPKNEQYF
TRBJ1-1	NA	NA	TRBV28	TGTGCCAGCAGTTTACTCCAGGCCGACACTGAAGCTTTCTTT	CASSLLQADTEAFF
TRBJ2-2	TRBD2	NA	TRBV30	TGTGCCTGGAGTGTACGTCGGACTAGCGGGGATAACACCGGGGAGCTGTTTTTT	CAWSVRRTSGDNTGELFF
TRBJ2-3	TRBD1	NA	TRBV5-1	TGCGCCAGCAGGCAGGGGGCACATCCAGATACGCAGTATTTT	CASRQGAHPDTQYF
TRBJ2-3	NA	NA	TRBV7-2	TGTGCCAGCAGCCCGGGGACTAGCACAGATACGCAGTATTTT	CASSPGTSTDTQYF
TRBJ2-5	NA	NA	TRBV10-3	TGTGCCATCAGTGCCGACGGGCAAGAGACCCAGTACTTC	CAISADGQETQYF
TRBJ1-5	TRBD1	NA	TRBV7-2	TGTGCCAGCAGCACTACAGGGGCTGGCCAGCCCCAGCATTTT	CASSTTGAGQPQHF
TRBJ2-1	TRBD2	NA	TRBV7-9	TGTGCCAGCAGCTTAGCCCAGACTAGCGGTGAGCAGTTCTTC	CASSLAQTSGEQFF
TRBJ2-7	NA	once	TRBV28	TGTGCCAGCAGTTCGACCGGGACAAGATCCTACGAGCAGTACTTC	CASSSTGTRSYEQYF
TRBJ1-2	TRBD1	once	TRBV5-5	TGTGCCAGCAGCTTGGAAGGGCCGGGACAGGGGAGGTATGGCTACACCTTC	CASSLEGPGQGRYGYTF
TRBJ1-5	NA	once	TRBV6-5	TGTGCCAGCAGCCACCGGGAGGGCAATCAGCCCCAGCATTTT	CASSHREGNQPQHF
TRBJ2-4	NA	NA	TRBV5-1	TGCGCCAGCAGCTTGGTGTCCCCGGGTCACCTACGGGCCAAAAACATTCAGTACTTC	CASSLVSPGHLRAKNIQYF
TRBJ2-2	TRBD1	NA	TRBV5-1	TGCGCCAGCAGCACTGCCAGGGGGCTGGACACCGGGGAGCTGTTTTTT	CASSTARGLDTGELFF
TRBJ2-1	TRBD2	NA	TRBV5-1	TGCGCCAGCAGCTTTGAAGCGGGAGGGCTGGATGAGCAGTTCTTC	CASSFEAGGLDEQFF